This TCR beta chain was recorded in a study of Ad26.COV2.S vaccination and SARS-CoV-2 variants. The treatment denotes: around 19 received Ad26.COV2.S at low or high dose, single or two shots; about 5 received placebo; per-sample allocation not given. Each sample was drawn 63 days after the first injection (of vaccine or placebo). Some clones are missing from TCRdb's copy, which holds only in-frame ones; the method was immunoSEQ multiplex PCR. The sample has around 450,000 clones, 75% to 95% seen once. For this clone: The sample carries other DNA sequences with the same CDR3.

The CDR3 spans 14 residues. Germline V gives CDR1 SGHRS, CDR2 YFSETQ. V was cut by 0 bases and J by 2 bases, with 8 bases left in between. This sample comprised peripheral blood, obtained in a trial of Ad26.COV2.S vaccine versus placebo. The receptor comes from a person between 18 and 60 years old who received the Ad26.COV2.S COVID-19 vaccine or a placebo. The genes are TRBV5-1 and TRBJ2-5; D call uncertain. CDR3 in amino acids: CASSLAGSQETQYF. The CDR3 bases are TGCGCCAGCAGCTTGGCTGGGTCTCAAGAGACCCAGTACTTC. Together with reference TRBV5-1 and TRBJ2-5, the CDR3 gives the full variable domain: KAGVTQTPRYLIKTRGQQVTLSCSPISGHRSVSWYQQTPGQGLQFLFEYFSETQRNKGNFPGRFSGRQFSNSRSEMNVSTLELGDSALYLCASSLAGSQETQYFGPGTRLLVL.